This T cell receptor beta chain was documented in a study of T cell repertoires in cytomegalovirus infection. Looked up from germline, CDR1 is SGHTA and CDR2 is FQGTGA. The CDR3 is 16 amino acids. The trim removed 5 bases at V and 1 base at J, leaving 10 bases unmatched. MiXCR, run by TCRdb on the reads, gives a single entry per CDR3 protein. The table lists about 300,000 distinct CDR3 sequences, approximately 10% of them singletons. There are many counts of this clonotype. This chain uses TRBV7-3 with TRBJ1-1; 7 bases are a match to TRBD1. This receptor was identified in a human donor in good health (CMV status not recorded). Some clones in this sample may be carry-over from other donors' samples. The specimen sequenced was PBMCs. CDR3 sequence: CASSPQGGTPNTEAFF. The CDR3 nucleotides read TGTGCCAGCAGCCCCCAGGGGGGGACTCCGAACACTGAAGCTTTCTTT.